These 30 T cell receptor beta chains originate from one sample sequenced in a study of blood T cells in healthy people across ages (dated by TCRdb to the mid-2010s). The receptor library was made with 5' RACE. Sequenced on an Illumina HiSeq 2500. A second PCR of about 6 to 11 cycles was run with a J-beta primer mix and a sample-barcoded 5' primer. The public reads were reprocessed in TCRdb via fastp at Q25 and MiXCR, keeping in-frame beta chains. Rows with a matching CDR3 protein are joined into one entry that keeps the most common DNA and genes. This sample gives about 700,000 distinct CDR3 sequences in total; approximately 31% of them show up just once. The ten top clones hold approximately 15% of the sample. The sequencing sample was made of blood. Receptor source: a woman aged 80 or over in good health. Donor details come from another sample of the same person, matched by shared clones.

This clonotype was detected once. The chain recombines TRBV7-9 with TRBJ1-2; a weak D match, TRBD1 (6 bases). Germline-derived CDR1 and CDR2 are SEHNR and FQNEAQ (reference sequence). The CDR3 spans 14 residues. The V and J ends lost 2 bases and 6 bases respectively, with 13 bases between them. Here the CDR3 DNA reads TGTGCCAGCAGCTTACAACAGGGTAGGAATGGCTACACCTTC. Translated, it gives CASSLQQGRNGYTF.

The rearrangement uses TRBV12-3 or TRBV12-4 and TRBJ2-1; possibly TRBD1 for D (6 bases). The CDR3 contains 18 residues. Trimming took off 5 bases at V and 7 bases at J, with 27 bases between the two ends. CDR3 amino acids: CASSTGTRGLGWRNEQFF. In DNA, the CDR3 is TGTGCCAGCAGTACCGGGACACGGGGCCTCGGTTGGCGGAATGAGCAGTTCTTC.

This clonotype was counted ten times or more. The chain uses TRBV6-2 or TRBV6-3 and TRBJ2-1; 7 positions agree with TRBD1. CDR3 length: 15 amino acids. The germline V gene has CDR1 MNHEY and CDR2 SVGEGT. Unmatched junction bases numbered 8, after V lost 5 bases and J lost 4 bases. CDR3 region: CASSPTGEPYNEQFF. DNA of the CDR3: TGTGCCAGCAGTCCAACAGGGGAACCGTACAATGAGCAGTTCTTC.

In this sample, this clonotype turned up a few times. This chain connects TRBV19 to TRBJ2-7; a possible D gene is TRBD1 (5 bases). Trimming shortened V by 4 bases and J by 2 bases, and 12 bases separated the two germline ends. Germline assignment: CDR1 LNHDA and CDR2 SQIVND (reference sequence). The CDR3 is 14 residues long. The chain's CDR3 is CASSKQDPPYEQYF. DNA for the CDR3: TGTGCCAGTAGTAAACAGGACCCGCCCTACGAGCAGTACTTC.

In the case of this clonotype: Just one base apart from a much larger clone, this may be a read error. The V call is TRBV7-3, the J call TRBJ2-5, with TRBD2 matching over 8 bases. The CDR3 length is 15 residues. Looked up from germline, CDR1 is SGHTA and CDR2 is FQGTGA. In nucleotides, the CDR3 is TGTGCCAGCAGCGTCTCTGCGGGGGGCCAAGAGACCCGGTACTTC. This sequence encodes CASSVSAGGQETRYF.

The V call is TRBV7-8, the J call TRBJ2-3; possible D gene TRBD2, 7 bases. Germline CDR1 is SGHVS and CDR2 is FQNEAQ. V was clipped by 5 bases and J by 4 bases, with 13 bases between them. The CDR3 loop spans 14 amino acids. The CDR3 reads CASSQRGGSDTQYF. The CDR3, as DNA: TGTGCCAGCAGCCAGAGGGGGGGGTCAGATACGCAGTATTTT.

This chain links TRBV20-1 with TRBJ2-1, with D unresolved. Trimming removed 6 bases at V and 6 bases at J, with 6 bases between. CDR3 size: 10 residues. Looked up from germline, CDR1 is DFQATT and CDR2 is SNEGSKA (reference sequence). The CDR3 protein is CSAHLNEQFF. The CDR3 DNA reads TGCAGTGCCCACCTCAATGAGCAGTTCTTC.

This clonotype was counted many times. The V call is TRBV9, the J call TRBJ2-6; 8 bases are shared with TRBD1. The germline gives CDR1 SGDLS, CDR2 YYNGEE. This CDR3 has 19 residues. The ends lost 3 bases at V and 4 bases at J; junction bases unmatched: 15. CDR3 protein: CASSDSTGVPYGGANVLTF. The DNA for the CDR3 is TGTGCCAGCAGCGATTCGACAGGGGTCCCATATGGGGGGGCCAACGTCCTGACTTTC.

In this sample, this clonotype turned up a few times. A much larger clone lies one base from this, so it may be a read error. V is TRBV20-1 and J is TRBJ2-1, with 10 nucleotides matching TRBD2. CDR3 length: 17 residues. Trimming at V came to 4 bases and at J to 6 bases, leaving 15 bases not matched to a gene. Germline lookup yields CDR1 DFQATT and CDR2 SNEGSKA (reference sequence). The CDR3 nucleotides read TGCAGTGCTACACCCTTAGCGGGGGGTACCCTAAGCAATGAGCAGTTCTTC. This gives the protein CSATPLAGGTLSNEQFF.

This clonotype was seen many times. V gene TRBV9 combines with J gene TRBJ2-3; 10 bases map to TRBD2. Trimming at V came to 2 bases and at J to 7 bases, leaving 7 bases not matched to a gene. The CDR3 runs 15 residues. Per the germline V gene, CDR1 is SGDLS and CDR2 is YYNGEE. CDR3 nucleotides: TGTGCCAGCAGCGTGACAACTAGCGGGGTGTATACGCAGTATTTT. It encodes CASSVTTSGVYTQYF.

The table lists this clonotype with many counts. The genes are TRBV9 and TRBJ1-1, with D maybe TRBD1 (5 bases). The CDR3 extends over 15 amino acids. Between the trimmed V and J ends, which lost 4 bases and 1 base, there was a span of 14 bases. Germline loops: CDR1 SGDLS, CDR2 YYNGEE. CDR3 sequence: CASSLWDGPNTEAFF. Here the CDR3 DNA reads TGTGCCAGCAGCCTATGGGACGGGCCGAACACTGAAGCTTTCTTT.

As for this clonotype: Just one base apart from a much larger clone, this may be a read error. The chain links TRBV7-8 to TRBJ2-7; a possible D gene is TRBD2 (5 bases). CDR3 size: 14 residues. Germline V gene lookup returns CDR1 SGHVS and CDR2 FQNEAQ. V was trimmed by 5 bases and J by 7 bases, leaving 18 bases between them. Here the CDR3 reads CASSPGRAYNEQYF. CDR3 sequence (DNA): TGTGCCAGCAGCCCGGGGAGAGCCTACAATGAGCAGTACTTC.

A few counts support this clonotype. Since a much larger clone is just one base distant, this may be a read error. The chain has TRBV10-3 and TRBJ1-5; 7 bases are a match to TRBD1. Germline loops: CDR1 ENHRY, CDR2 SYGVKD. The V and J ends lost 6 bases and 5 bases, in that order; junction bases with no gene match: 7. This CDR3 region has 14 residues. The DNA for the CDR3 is TGTGCCATCAGGGAGGGGGCCGGGGATCAGCCCCAGCATTTT. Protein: CAIREGAGDQPQHF.

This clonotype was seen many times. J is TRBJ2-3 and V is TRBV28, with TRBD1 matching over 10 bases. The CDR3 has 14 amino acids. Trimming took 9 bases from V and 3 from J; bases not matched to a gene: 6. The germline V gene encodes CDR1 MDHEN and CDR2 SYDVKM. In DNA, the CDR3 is TGTGCCAGTGGGACAGGGGAGAAAACAGATACGCAGTATTTT. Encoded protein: CASGTGEKTDTQYF.

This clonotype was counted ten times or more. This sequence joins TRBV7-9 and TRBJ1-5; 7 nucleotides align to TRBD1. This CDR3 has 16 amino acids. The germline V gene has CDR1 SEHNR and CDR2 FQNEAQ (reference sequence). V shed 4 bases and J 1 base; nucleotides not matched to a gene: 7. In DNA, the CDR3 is TGTGCCAGCAGCTCGGGTCGACAGGGCAGCAATCAGCCCCAGCATTTT. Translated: CASSSGRQGSNQPQHF. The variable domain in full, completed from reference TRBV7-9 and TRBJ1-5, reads DTGVSQNPRHKITKRGQNVTFRCDPISEHNRLYWYRQTLGQGPEFLTYFQNEAQLEKSRLLSDRFSAERPKGSFSTLEIQRTEQGDSAMYLCASSSGRQGSNQPQHFGDGTRLSIL.

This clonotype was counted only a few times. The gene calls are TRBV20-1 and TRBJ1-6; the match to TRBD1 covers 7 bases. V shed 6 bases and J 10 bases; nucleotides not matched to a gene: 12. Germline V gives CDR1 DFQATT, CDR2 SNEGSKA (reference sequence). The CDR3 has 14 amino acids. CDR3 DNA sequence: TGCAGTGCACGCGACAGGGCTGGAAAATCACCCCTCCACTTT. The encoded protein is CSARDRAGKSPLHF.

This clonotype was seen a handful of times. The CDR3 DNA reads as TGTGCCAGCAGAACCGTCCGCTCTGGGGCCAACGTCCTGACTTTC. Its protein product is CASRTVRSGANVLTF. This sequence joins TRBV28 and TRBJ2-6; D gene ambiguous. Deletions cut 6 bases from V and 0 bases from J, with 9 bases between. This CDR3 region has 15 residues. Germline CDR1 and CDR2: MDHEN and SYDVKM.

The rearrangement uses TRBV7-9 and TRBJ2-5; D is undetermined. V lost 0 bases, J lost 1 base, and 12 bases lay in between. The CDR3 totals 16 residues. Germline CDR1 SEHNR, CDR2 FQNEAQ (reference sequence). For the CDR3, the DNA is TGTGCCAGCAGCTTAGCGATCTTCCGATCCCAAGAGACCCAGTACTTC. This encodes CASSLAIFRSQETQYF.

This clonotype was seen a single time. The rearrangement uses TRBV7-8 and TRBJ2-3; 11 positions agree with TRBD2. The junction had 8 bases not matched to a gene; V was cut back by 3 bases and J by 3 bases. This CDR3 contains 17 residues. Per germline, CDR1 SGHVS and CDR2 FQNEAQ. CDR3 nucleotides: TGTGCCAGCAGCTTGGGCATACTAGCGGGGGATACAGATACGCAGTATTTT. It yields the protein CASSLGILAGDTDTQYF.

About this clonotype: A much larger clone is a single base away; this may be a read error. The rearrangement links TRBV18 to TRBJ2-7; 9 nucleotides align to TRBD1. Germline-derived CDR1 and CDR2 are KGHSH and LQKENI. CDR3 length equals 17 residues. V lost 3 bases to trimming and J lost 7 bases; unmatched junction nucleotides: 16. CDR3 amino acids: CASSPYTGDRVYNEQYF. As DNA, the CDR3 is TGTGCCAGCTCACCCTATACCGGGGACAGGGTCTACAATGAGCAGTACTTC.

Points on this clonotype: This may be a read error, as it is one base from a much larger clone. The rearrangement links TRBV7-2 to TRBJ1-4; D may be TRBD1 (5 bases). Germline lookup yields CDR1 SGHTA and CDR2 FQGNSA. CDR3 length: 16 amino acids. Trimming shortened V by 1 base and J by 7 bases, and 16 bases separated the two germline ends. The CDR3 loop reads CASSLGRQSEGEKLFF. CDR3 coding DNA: TGTGCCAGCAGCTTAGGAAGACAGTCCGAGGGTGAAAAACTGTTTTTT. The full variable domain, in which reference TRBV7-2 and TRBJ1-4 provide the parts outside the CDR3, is GAGVSQSPSNKVTEKGKDVELRCDPISGHTALYWYRQSLGQGLEFLIYFQGNSAPDKSGLPSDRFSAERTGGSVSTLTIQRTQQEDSAVYLCASSLGRQSEGEKLFFGSGTQLSVL.

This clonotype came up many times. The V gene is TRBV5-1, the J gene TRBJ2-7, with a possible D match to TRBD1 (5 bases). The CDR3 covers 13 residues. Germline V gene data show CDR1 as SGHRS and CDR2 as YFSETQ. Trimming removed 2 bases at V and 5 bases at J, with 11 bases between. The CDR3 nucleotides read TGCGCCAGCAGCTTCCAGGGATCGAACGAGCAGTACTTC. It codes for CASSFQGSNEQYF.

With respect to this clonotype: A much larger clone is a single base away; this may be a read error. Here the CDR3 DNA reads TGTGCCTCCGGGACAGGGGTATATGGCTACATCTTC. Translation: CASGTGVYGYIF. The gene calls are TRBV27 and TRBJ1-2; 10 nucleotides match TRBD1. Germline assignment: CDR1 MNHEY and CDR2 SMNVEV (reference sequence). This CDR3 is built from 12 residues.

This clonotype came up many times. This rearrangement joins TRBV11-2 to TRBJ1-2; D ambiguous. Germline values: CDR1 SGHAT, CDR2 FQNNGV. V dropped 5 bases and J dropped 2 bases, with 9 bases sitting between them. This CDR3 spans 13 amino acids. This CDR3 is CASSRTLNYGYTF. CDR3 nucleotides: TGTGCCAGCAGCAGAACACTCAACTATGGCTACACCTTC.

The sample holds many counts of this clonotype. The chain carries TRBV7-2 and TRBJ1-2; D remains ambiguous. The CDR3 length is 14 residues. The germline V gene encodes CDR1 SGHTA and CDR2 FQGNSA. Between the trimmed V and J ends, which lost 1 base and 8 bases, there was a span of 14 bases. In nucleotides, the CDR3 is TGTGCCAGCAGCTTAGGTGACCTTGCCAAGGGCTACACCTTC. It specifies CASSLGDLAKGYTF.

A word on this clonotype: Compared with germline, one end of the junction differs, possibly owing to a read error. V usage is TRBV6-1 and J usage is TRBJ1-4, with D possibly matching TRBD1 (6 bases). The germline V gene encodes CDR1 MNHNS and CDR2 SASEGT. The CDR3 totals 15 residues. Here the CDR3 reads CASGRTGSTNERLFF. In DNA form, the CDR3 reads TGTGCCAGCGGGAGAACAGGGAGCACTAATGAAAGACTGTTTTTT.

Written as DNA, the CDR3 is TGTGCCAGCAGCCCCCGGGAGTACACTGAAGCTTTCTTT. Protein sequence: CASSPREYTEAFF. The chain links TRBV7-9 to TRBJ1-1; no firm D call. Between the trimmed V and J ends, which lost 5 bases and 3 bases, there was a span of 10 bases. This CDR3 spans 13 amino acids. The germline V gene encodes CDR1 SEHNR and CDR2 FQNEAQ (reference sequence). The complete variable domain, with remaining parts taken from reference TRBV7-9 and TRBJ1-1, reads DTGVSQNPRHKITKRGQNVTFRCDPISEHNRLYWYRQTLGQGPEFLTYFQNEAQLEKSRLLSDRFSAERPKGSFSTLEIQRTEQGDSAMYLCASSPREYTEAFFGQGTRLTVV.

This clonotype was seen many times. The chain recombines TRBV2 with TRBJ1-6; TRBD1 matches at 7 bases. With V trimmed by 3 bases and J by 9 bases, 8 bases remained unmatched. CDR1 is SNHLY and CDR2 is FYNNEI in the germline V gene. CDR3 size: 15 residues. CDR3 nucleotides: TGTGCCAGCAGTGACGAGGGGGCGCGAGGTTCACCCCTCCACTTT. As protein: CASSDEGARGSPLHF. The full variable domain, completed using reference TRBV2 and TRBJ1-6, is EPEVTQTPSHQVTQMGQEVILRCVPISNHLYFYWYRQILGQKVEFLVSFYNNEISEKSEIFDDQFSVERPDGSNFTLKIRSTKLEDSAMYFCASSDEGARGSPLHFGNGTRLTVT.

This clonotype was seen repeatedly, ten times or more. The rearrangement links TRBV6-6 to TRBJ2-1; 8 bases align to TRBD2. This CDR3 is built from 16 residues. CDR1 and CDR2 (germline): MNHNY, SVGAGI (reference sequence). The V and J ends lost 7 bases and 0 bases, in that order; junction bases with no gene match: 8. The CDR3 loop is CASTSGRGVSYNEQFF. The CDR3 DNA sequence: TGTGCCAGCACCTCGGGGCGGGGGGTCTCCTACAATGAGCAGTTCTTC.

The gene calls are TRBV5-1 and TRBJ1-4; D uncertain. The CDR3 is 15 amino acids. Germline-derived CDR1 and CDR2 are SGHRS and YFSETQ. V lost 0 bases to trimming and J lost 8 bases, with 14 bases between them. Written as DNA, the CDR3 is TGCGCCAGCAGCTTGGGTCAGAGGGCGGACGAAAAACTGTTTTTT. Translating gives CASSLGQRADEKLFF.